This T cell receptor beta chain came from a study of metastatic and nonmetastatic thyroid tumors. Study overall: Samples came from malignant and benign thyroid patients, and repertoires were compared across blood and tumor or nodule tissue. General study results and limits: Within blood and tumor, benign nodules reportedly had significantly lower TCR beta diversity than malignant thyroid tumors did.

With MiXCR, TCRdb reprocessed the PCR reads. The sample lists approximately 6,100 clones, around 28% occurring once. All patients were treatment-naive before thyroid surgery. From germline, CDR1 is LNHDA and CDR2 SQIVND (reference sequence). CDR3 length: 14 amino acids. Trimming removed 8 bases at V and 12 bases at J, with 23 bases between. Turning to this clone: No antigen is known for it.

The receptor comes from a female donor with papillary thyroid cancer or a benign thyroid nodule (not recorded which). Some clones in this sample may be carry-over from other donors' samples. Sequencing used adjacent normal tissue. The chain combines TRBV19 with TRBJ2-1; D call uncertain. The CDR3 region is CASLGNELYRGQFF. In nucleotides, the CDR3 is TGTGCCAGTTTGGGGAACGAGCTCTACCGTGGGCAGTTCTTC.